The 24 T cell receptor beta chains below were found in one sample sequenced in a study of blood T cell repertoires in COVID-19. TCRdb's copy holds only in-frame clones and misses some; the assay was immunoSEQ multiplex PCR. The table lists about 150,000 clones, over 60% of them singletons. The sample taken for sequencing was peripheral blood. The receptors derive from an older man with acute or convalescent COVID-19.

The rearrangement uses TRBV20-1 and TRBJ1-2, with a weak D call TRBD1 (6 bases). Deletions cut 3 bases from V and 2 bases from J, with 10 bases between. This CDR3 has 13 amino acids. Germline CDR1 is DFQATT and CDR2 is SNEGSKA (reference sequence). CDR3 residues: CSASYTGNYGYTF. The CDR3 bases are TGCAGTGCTAGTTATACAGGGAACTATGGCTACACCTTC.

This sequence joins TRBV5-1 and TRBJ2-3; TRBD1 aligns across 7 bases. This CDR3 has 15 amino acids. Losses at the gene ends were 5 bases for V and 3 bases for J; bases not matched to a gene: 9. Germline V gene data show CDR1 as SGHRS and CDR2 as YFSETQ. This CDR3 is CASSQQGPGTDTQYF. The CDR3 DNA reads TGCGCCAGCAGTCAACAGGGGCCTGGTACAGATACGCAGTATTTT.

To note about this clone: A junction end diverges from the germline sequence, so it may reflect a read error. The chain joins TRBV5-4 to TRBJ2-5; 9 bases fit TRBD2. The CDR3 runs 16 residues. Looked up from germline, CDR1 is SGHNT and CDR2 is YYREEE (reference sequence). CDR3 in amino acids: CASSFPLAGPQGTQYF. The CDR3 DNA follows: TGTGCCAGCAGCTTTCCCCTAGCGGGGCCGCAAGGGACCCAGTACTTC.

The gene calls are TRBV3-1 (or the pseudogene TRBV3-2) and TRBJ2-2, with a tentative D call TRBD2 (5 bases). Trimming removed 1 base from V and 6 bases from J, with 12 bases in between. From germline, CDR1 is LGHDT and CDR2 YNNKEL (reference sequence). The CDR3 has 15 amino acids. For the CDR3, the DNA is TGTGCCAGCAGCCAAGGGGTAGCGCTTTCCGGGGAGCTGTTTTTT. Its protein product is CASSQGVALSGELFF.

CDR3 in DNA: TGCAGCGTTGGGATGGGGCGCTACGAGCAGTACGTC. Translated, it gives CSVGMGRYEQYV. This chain links TRBV29-1 with TRBJ2-7; D is perhaps TRBD1 (5 bases). Germline V gives CDR1 SQVTM, CDR2 ANQGSEA. This CDR3 is 12 amino acids long. V was pared by 4 bases and J by 3 bases, with 10 bases between.

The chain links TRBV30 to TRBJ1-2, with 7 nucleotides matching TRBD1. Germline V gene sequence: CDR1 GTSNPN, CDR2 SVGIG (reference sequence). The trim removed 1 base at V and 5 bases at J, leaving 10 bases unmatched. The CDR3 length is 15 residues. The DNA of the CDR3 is TGTGCCTGGAGTGCTGGGGGGACAGACCGATATGGCTACACCTTC. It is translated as CAWSAGGTDRYGYTF.

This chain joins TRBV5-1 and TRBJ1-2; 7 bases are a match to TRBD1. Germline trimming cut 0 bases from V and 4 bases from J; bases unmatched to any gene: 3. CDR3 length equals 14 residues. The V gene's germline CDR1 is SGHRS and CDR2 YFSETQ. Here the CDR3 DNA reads TGCGCCAGCAGCTTGGTGGCAGGGGGCTATGGCTACACCTTC. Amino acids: CASSLVAGGYGYTF.

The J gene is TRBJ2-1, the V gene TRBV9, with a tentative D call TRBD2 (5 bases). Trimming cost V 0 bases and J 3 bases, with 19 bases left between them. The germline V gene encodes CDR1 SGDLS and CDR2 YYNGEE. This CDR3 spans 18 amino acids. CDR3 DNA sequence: TGTGCCAGCAGCGTAGGCTCTCTAGGAGGAGAGGGCTACAATGAGCAGTTCTTC. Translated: CASSVGSLGGEGYNEQFF.

The CDR3 protein is CASSLSRGRSNEQFF. In DNA form, the CDR3 reads TGTGCCAGCAGCTTAAGCAGGGGGCGTAGCAATGAGCAGTTCTTC. This chain links TRBV6-5 with TRBJ2-1, with TRBD1 identical over 8 bases. Trimming at V came to 6 bases and at J to 6 bases, leaving 10 bases not matched to a gene. From germline, CDR1 is MNHEY and CDR2 SVGAGI. CDR3 length equals 15 residues.

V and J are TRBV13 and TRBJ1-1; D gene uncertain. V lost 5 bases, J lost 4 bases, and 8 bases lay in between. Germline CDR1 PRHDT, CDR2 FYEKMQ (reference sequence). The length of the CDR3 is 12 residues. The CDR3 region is CASSPGFTEAFF. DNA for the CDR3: TGTGCCAGCAGCCCGGGGTTCACTGAAGCTTTCTTT.

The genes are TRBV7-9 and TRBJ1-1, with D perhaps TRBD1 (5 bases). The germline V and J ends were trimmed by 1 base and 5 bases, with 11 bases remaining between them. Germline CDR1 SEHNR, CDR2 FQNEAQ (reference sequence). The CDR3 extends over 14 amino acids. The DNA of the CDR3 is TGTGCCAGCAGCTTAGATGGGGCTAATACTGAAGCTTTCTTT. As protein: CASSLDGANTEAFF.

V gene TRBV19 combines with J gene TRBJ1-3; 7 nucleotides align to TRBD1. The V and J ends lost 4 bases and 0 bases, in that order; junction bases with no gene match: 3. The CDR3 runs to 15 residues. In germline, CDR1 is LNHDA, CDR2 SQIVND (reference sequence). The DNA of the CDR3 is TGTGCCAGTAGTAGGGGGGACAGCTCTGGAAACACCATATATTTT. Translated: CASSRGDSSGNTIYF.

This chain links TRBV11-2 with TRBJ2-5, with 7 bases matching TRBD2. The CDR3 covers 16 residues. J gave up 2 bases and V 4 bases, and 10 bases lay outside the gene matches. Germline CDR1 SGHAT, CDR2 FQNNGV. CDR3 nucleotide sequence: TGTGCCAGCAGCTCCCTGGTGGGGGGGTCTCAAGAGACCCAGTACTTC. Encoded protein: CASSSLVGGSQETQYF.

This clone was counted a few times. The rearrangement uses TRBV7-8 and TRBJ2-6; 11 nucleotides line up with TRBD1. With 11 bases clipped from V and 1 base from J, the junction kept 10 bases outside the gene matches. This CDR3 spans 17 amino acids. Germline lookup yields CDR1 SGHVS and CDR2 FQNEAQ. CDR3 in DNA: TGTGCCGGGTTGTCCCGGGACAGGGGGTCTGGGGCCAACGTCCTGACTTTC. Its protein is CAGLSRDRGSGANVLTF.

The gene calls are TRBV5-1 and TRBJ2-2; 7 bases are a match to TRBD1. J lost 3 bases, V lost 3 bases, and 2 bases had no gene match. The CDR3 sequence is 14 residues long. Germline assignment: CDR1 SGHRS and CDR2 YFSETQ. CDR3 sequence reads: CASSWDSYTGELFF. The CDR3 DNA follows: TGCGCCAGCAGCTGGGACAGCTACACCGGGGAGCTGTTTTTT.

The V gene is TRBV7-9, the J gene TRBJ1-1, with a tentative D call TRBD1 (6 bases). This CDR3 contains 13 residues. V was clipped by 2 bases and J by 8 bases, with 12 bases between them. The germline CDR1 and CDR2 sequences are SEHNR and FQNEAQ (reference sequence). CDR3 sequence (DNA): TGTGCCAGCAGCTTATTGTCACAGGGAGAAGCTTTCTTT. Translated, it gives CASSLLSQGEAFF.

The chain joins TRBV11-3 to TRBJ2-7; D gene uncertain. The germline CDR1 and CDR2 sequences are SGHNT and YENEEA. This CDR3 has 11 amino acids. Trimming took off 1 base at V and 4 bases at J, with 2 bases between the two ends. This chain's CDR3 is CASSLAYEQYF. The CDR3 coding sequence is TGTGCCAGCAGCTTAGCTTACGAGCAGTACTTC.

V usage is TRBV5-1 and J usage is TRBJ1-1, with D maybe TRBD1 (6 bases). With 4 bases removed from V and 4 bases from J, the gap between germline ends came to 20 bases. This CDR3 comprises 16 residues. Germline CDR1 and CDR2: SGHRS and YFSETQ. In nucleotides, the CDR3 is TGCGCCAGCAGCGAAAAGCCAGGGGATTTGAGCACTGAAGCTTTCTTT. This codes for CASSEKPGDLSTEAFF.

Here the CDR3 reads CASSLGRTASSTEAFF. The CDR3 nucleotides are TGCGCCAGCAGCTTGGGGCGGACAGCGTCATCCACTGAAGCTTTCTTT. V and J are TRBV5-1 and TRBJ1-1; weak D call: TRBD1 (6 bases). This CDR3 region has 16 residues. CDR1 is SGHRS and CDR2 is YFSETQ in the germline V gene. V was shortened by 0 bases and J by 4 bases, with 16 bases between the two germline ends.

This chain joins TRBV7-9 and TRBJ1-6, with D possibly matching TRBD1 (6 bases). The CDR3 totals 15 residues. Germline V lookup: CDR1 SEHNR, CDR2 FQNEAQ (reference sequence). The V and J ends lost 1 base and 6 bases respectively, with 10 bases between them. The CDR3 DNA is TGTGCCAGCAGCTTAGGAGGACAGCCTAATTCACCCCTCCACTTT. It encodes CASSLGGQPNSPLHF.

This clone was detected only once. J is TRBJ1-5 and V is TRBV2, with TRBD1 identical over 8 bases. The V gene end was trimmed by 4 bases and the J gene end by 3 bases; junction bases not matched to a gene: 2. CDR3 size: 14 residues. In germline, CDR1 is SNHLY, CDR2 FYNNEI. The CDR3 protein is CASSAGQVNQPQHF. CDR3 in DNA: TGTGCCAGCAGTGCGGGACAGGTCAATCAGCCCCAGCATTTT.

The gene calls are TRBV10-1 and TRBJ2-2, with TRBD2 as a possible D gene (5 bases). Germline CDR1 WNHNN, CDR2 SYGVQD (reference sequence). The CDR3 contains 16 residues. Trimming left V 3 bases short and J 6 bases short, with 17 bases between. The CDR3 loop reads CASSDRRTSSPGELFF. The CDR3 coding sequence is TGCGCCAGCAGTGATCGACGCACTAGTTCCCCCGGGGAGCTGTTTTTT.

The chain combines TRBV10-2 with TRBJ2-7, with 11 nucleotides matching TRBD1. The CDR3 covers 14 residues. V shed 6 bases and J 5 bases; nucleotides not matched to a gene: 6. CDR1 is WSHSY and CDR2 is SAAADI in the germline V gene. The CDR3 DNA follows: TGCGCCAGCAGAGCCGGGACAGGGGGGGACGAGCAGTACGTC. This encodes CASRAGTGGDEQYV.

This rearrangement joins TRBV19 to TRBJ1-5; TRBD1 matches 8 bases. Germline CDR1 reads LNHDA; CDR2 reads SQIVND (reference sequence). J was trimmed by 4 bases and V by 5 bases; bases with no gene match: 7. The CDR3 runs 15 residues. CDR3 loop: CASSPRTGRNQPQHF. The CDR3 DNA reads TGTGCCAGTAGTCCGAGGACAGGGCGAAATCAGCCCCAGCATTTT.